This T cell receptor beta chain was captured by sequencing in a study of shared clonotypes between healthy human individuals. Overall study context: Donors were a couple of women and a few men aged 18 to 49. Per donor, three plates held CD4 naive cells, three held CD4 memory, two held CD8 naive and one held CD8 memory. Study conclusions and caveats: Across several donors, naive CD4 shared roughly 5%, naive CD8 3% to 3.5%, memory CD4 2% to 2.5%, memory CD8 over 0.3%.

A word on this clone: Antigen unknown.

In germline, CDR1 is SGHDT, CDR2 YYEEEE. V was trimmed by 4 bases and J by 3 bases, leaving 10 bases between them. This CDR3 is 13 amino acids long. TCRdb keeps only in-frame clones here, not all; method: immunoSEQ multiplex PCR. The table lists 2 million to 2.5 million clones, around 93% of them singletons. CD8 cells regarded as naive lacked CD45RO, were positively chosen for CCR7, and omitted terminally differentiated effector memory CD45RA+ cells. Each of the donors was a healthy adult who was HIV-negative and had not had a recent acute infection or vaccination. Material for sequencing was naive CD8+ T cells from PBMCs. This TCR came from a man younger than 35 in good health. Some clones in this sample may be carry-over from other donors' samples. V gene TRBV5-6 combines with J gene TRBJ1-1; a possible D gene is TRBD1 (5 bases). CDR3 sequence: CASSPWGDTEAFF. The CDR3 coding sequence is TGTGCCAGCAGCCCCTGGGGGGACACTGAAGCTTTCTTT.